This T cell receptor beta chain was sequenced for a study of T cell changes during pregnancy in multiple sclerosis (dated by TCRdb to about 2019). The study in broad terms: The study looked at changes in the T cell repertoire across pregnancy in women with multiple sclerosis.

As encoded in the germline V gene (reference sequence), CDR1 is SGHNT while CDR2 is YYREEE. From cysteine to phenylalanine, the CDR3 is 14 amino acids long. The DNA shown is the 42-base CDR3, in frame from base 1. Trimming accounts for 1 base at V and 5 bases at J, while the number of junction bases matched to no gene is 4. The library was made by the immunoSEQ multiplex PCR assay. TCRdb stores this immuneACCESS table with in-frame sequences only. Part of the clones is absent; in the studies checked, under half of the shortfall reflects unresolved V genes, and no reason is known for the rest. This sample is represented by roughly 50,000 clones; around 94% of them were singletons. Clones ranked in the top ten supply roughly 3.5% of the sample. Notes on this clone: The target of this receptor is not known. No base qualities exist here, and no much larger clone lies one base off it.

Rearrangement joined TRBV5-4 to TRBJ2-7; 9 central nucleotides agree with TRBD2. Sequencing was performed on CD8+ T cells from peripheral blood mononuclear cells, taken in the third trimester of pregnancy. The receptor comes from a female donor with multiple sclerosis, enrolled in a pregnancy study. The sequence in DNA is TGTGCCAGCAGCTTGTCGGGACTAGCCCACGAGCAGTACTTC. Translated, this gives CASSLSGLAHEQYF. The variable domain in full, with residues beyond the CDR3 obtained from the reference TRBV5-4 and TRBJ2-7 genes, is ETGVTQSPTHLIKTRGQQVTLRCSSQSGHNTVSWYQQALGQGPQFIFQYYREEENGRGNFPPRFSGLQFPNYSSELNVNALELDDSALYLCASSLSGLAHEQYFGPGTRLTVT.